These 22 T cell receptor beta chains came from one sample sequenced in a study of OX40 agonist ivuxolimab in advanced cancers. Assay used: immunoSEQ multiplex PCR; TCRdb lists only in-frame clones, some missing. The sample shows about 33,000 clones, approximately 89% of them seen only once. The sequences come from CD4+ or CD8+ T cells sorted from blood, collected in a trial of the OX40 agonist ivuxolimab. The receptor set was obtained from an adult with an advanced solid tumor such as melanoma, head and neck, liver or kidney cancer.

This chain uses TRBV6-6 with TRBJ2-2; the D is unclear. V lost 7 bases and J 7 bases, leaving 10 bases between the germline ends. CDR1 is MNHNY and CDR2 is SVGAGI in the germline V gene (reference sequence). The CDR3 consists of 12 residues. CDR3 nucleotides: TGTGCCAGCAATGGGTGGAACGGGGAGCTGTTTTTT. It specifies CASNGWNGELFF.

The rearrangement uses TRBV5-4 and TRBJ1-1; a weak D match, TRBD1 (5 bases). Deletions cut 7 bases from V and 4 bases from J, with 11 bases between. Germline assignment: CDR1 SGHNT and CDR2 YYREEE (reference sequence). The CDR3 has 12 amino acids. The CDR3 sequence: CASGGVRTEAFF. CDR3 bases: TGTGCCAGCGGGGGGGTTCGCACTGAAGCTTTCTTT.

The chain combines TRBV5-5 with TRBJ1-1; 8 nucleotides line up with TRBD1. The CDR3 loop spans 12 amino acids. J gave up 11 bases and V 0 bases, and 3 bases lay outside the gene matches. Germline V gene data show CDR1 as SGHKS and CDR2 as YYEKEE (reference sequence). The CDR3 region is CASSLGQGRAFF. The CDR3 DNA reads as TGTGCCAGCAGCTTGGGACAGGGGCGTGCTTTCTTT.

The rearrangement uses TRBV10-3 and TRBJ2-5; D gene unclear. The germline gives CDR1 ENHRY, CDR2 SYGVKD. The CDR3 extends over 14 amino acids. Trimming pared 0 bases from V and 1 base from J, leaving 6 bases between. In nucleotides, the CDR3 is TGTGCCATCAGTGAGTCGCAGAGCCAAGAGACCCAGTACTTC. As protein: CAISESQSQETQYF.

V and J are TRBV28 and TRBJ2-5; 11 bases line up with TRBD1. After removal of 5 bases from V and 5 bases from J, the junction contained 10 bases not matched to a gene. The CDR3 sequence is 16 residues long. CDR1 and CDR2 from the germline V gene are MDHEN and SYDVKM. The DNA of the CDR3 is TGTGCCAGCAGTCCGGGGACAGGGGGTCGTATGGAGACCCAGTACTTC. This gives the protein CASSPGTGGRMETQYF.

This chain connects TRBV9 to TRBJ2-5, with 9 bases that match TRBD2. This CDR3 has 16 residues. After removal of 0 bases from V and 5 bases from J, the junction contained 8 bases not matched to a gene. The germline V gene has CDR1 SGDLS and CDR2 YYNGEE. The CDR3 reads CASSVGWAGGRETQYF. The CDR3 nucleotides are TGTGCCAGCAGCGTAGGTTGGGCGGGGGGGCGGGAGACCCAGTACTTC.

This clone was counted once. The chain couples TRBV6-5 to TRBJ1-1, with D perhaps matching TRBD1 (5 bases). The CDR3 totals 15 residues. V lost 7 bases, J lost 0 bases, and 15 bases lay in between. CDR1 is MNHEY, CDR2 SVGAGI, per germline. The DNA of the CDR3 is TGTGCCAGCAAACGGATCGGGGGTTTGAACACTGAAGCTTTCTTT. It translates to CASKRIGGLNTEAFF.

This chain uses TRBV5-1 with TRBJ2-5; 11 nucleotides align to TRBD2. The CDR3 runs to 18 residues. The trim removed 2 bases at V and 5 bases at J, leaving 14 bases unmatched. The V gene's germline CDR1 is SGHRS and CDR2 YFSETQ. As DNA, the CDR3 is TGCGCCAGCAGCTTAACCTCACTAGCGGGGGAGGTGGTGGAGACCCAGTACTTC. It specifies CASSLTSLAGEVVETQYF.

V usage is TRBV27 and J usage is TRBJ2-5; 10 bases agree with TRBD2. The CDR3 has 16 amino acids. CDR1 and CDR2 from the germline V gene are MNHEY and SMNVEV (reference sequence). The J segment lost 5 bases and the V segment lost 6 bases, leaving 12 bases of the junction unmatched. CDR3 sequence reads: CASRRVIAGGGETQYF. The CDR3 DNA reads as TGTGCCAGCAGGAGGGTTATAGCGGGAGGAGGGGAGACCCAGTACTTC.

This rearrangement joins TRBV29-1 to TRBJ1-1, with a possible D match to TRBD1 (5 bases). The CDR3 has 14 residues. Germline lookup yields CDR1 SQVTM and CDR2 ANQGSEA. Between the trimmed V and J ends, which lost 7 bases and 4 bases, there was a span of 19 bases. Here the CDR3 DNA reads TGCAGCGCTTCGGGGGGAGGGATCAGCACTGAAGCTTTCTTT. Protein sequence: CSASGGGISTEAFF.

The J gene is TRBJ1-3, the V gene TRBV21-1. TRBV21-1 is a pseudogene segment. The CDR3 runs to 13 residues. CDR3 protein: CASSAGPGNTIYF. The CDR3 bases are TGTGCCAGCAGCGCGGGCCCTGGAAACACCATATATTTT.

The chain employs TRBV6-5 and TRBJ1-5, with TRBD1 matching 7 bases. The CDR3 contains 13 residues. J was trimmed by 5 bases and V by 6 bases; bases with no gene match: 4. In germline, CDR1 is MNHEY, CDR2 SVGAGI. The CDR3 DNA is TGTGCCAGCAGGGGACAGAGAGATCAGCCCCAGCATTTT. Translated, it gives CASRGQRDQPQHF.

The chain combines TRBV4-1 with TRBJ2-5; D is undetermined. The CDR3 runs to 14 residues. Trimming removed 3 bases at V and 5 bases at J, with 13 bases between. Looked up from germline, CDR1 is MGHRA and CDR2 is YSYEKL. CDR3 amino acids: CASSQTSLRETQYF. The CDR3 nucleotides read TGCGCCAGCAGCCAGACATCACTTCGGGAGACCCAGTACTTC.

This chain joins TRBV19 and TRBJ2-7, with 9 bases identical to TRBD1. The CDR3 is made up of 15 amino acids. Germline-derived CDR1 and CDR2 are LNHDA and SQIVND (reference sequence). The V gene end was trimmed by 4 bases and the J gene end by 1 base; junction bases not matched to a gene: 5. CDR3 DNA: TGTGCCAGTAGTACAACCGGGACAGGGTCCTACGAGCAGTACTTC. It is translated as CASSTTGTGSYEQYF.

The chain uses TRBV28 and TRBJ2-1; D may be TRBD2 (6 bases). Trimming pared 3 bases from V and 7 bases from J, leaving 16 bases between. The CDR3 contains 15 residues. Germline values: CDR1 MDHEN, CDR2 SYDVKM. The CDR3 region has the DNA TGTGCCAGCAGTTTTAGCGGCTATGTGGGGAATGAGCAGTTCTTC. It specifies CASSFSGYVGNEQFF.

The CDR3 loop is CASTQSDRWIQETQYF. The CDR3 DNA sequence: TGTGCCAGCACCCAAAGCGACCGGTGGATCCAAGAGACCCAGTACTTC. This chain connects TRBV7-6 to TRBJ2-5; D remains ambiguous. The length of the CDR3 is 16 residues. V lost 7 bases to trimming and J lost 1 base, with 19 bases between them. Germline V CDR1 and CDR2: SGHVS, FNYEAQ.

The V call is TRBV6-5, the J call TRBJ2-7; 9 bases are a match to TRBD2. With V trimmed by 0 bases and J by 2 bases, 2 bases remained unmatched. CDR1 and CDR2 from the germline V gene are MNHEY and SVGAGI. This CDR3 has 15 residues. CDR3 nucleotide sequence: TGTGCCAGCAGTTACTCTAGCGGGGGTACCTACGAGCAGTACTTC. Its protein product is CASSYSSGGTYEQYF.

The V gene is TRBV5-1, the J gene TRBJ1-4; 8 bases align to TRBD1. The germline V gene encodes CDR1 SGHRS and CDR2 YFSETQ. Germline trimming cut 4 bases from V and 7 bases from J; bases unmatched to any gene: 12. The CDR3 is made up of 16 amino acids. CDR3 nucleotides: TGCGCCAGCAGCCCTAAATCAGGGGGCGCAGGTGAAAAACTGTTTTTT. This codes for CASSPKSGGAGEKLFF.

The chain uses TRBV28 and TRBJ1-4; 7 nucleotides line up with TRBD1. Germline V CDR1 and CDR2: MDHEN, SYDVKM. The CDR3 sequence is 16 residues long. J lost 8 bases, V lost 6 bases, and 15 bases had no gene match. The CDR3 DNA sequence: TGTGCCAGCAGCGGACAGGATGTGGTGGCGGGAGAAAAACTGTTTTTT. As protein: CASSGQDVVAGEKLFF.

The V call is TRBV5-6, the J call TRBJ2-5; no clear D gene. The J call may be in error: the DNA end matches TRBJ2-7 better. CDR1 and CDR2 from the germline V gene are SGHDT and YYEEEE. CDR3 length equals 13 residues. CDR3 DNA sequence: TGTGCCAGCAGCTTGGGGAGAGCCTACGAGCAGTACTTC. Translating it yields CASSLGRAYEQYF.

The chain links TRBV5-8 to TRBJ2-2, with 13 bases matching TRBD2. Germline CDR1 reads SGHTS; CDR2 reads YDEGEE. The CDR3 spans 16 residues. J lost 3 bases, V lost 3 bases, and 2 bases had no gene match. The chain's CDR3 is CASSSGLAGDTGELFF. The DNA for the CDR3 is TGTGCCAGCAGCTCCGGACTAGCGGGAGACACCGGGGAGCTGTTTTTT.

The chain couples TRBV4-3 to TRBJ2-7, with 10 bases that match TRBD1. Germline CDR1 reads LGHNA; CDR2 reads YSLEER. The CDR3 extends over 16 amino acids. J was trimmed by 2 bases and V by 1 base; bases with no gene match: 5. The CDR3 reads CASSQGVGQGTYEQYF. The CDR3 DNA follows: TGCGCCAGCAGCCAAGGAGTGGGACAGGGGACCTACGAGCAGTACTTC.